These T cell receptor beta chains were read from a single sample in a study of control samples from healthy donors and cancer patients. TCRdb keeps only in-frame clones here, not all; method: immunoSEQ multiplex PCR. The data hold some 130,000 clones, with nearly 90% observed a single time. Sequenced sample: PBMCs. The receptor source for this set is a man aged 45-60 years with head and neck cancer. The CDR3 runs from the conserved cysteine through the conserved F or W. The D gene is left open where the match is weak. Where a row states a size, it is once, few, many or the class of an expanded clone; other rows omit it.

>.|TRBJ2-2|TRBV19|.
TGTGCCAGTAGTACTCTCGGGACTGCGAACACCGGGGAGCTGTTTTTT
CASSTLGTANTGELFF
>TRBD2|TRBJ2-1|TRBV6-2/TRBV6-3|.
TGTGCCAGCAGCCAACGAGGAGCGGGAGGGCCCCTCAATGAGCAGTTCTTC
CASSQRGAGGPLNEQFF
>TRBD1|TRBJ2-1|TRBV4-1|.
TGCGCCAGCAGTCCCCCGGGACAGCCATCCAATGAGCAGTTCTTC
CASSPPGQPSNEQFF
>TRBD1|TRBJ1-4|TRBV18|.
TGTGCCAGCGCGGGACAGAAGACAACTAATGAAAAACTGTTTTTT
CASAGQKTTNEKLFF
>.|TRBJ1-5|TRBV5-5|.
TGTGCCAGCAGCTTGGGGCAGCCTAGCAATCAGCCCCAGCATTTT
CASSLGQPSNQPQHF
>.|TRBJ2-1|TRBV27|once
TGTGCCAGCAGTTTACGGGGCGTGGGGGAAAGCTCCTACAATGAGCAGTTCTTC
CASSLRGVGESSYNEQFF
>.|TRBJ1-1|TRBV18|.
TGTGCCAGCTCACCATCTGAGGACACTGAAGCTTTCTTT
CASSPSEDTEAFF
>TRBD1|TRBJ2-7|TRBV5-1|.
TGCGCCAGCAGACTGACAGGGGAAACCTACGAGCAGTACTTC
CASRLTGETYEQYF
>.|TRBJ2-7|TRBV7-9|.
TGTGCCAGCAGCTTAACGGACGAGCAGTACTTC
CASSLTDEQYF
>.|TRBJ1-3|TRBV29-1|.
TGCAGCGTTGATGGCGGAAACACCATATATTTT
CSVDGGNTIYF
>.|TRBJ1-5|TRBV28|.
TGTGCCAGCAGTTTTATAAACGGTCAGCCCCAGCATTTT
CASSFINGQPQHF
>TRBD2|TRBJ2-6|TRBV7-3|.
TGTGCCAGCAGCCCGGGGGGCTCTGGGGCCAACGTCCTGACTTTC
CASSPGGSGANVLTF
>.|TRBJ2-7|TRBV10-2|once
TGCGCCAGCAGTGTAGCTAGAAGGGGGTCCTCCGAGCAGTACTTC
CASSVARRGSSEQYF
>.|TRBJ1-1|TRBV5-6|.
TGTGCCAGCAGCTTGGGCAGGGGTCTCTCTGAAGCTTTCTTT
CASSLGRGLSEAFF
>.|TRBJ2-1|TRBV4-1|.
TGCGCCAGCAGCCCCCTTGGGAGTTACAATGAGCAGTTCTTC
CASSPLGSYNEQFF
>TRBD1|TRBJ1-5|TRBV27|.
TGTGCCAGCAGTTGGGGGACAGGGAGGAATCAGCCCCAGCATTTT
CASSWGTGRNQPQHF
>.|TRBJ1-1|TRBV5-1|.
TGCGCCAGCAGACCCCCAAGGGGGTCCACTGGGGGCCGGAACACTGAAGCTTTCTTT
CASRPPRGSTGGRNTEAFF
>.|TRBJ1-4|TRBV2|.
TGTGCCAGGGTCGCGGGGTTCGGGAATGAAAAACTGTTTTTT
CARVAGFGNEKLFF
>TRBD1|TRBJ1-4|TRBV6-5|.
TGTGCCAGCAGTTACTCGACAGGGATGAATGAAAAACTGTTTTTT
CASSYSTGMNEKLFF
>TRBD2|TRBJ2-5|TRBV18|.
TGTGCCAGCTCACCCTTGAGCGGGACCCAAGAGACCCAGTACTTC
CASSPLSGTQETQYF
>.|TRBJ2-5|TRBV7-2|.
TGTGCCAGCAGCTTGGTTAGCACGGGAGAGACCCAGTACTTC
CASSLVSTGETQYF
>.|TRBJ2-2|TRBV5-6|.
TGTGCCAGCAGCTCCCCCCCTAGGGGACGAAGCACCGGGGAGCTGTTTTTT
CASSSPPRGRSTGELFF
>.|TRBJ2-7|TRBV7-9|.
TGTGCCAGCAGCCCCGGGATCTCCTACGAGCAGTACTTC
CASSPGISYEQYF
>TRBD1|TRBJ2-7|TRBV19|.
TGTGCCAGTAGTATATACGGACAGGGATCTACAGGAGAGCAGTACTTC
CASSIYGQGSTGEQYF
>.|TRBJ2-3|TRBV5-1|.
TGCGCCAGCAGCACTACAGGGTCACGAGATACGCAGTATTTT
CASSTTGSRDTQYF
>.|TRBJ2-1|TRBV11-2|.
TGTGCCAGCAGCCGTACAGCCTACAATGAGCAGTTCTTC
CASSRTAYNEQFF
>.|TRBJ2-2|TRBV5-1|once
TGCGCCAGCAGTTCAGATGTCGGGGAGCTGTTTTTT
CASSSDVGELFF
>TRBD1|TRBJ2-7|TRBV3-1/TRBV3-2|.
TGTGCCAGCAGCCAAGACTCGACAGGGTGGACCTACGAGCAGTACTTC
CASSQDSTGWTYEQYF
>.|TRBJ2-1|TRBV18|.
TGTGCCAGCTCACCTCGTTGGACGACTCGAAGCTCCTACAATGAGCAGTTCTTC
CASSPRWTTRSSYNEQFF
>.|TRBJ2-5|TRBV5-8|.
TGTGCCAGCAGCCGGGGACAACTACAAGAGACCCAGTACTTC
CASSRGQLQETQYF
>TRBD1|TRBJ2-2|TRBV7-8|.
TGTGCCAGCAGCTCGAGAGACAGGGGAGGTGGGGAGCTGTTTTTT
CASSSRDRGGGELFF
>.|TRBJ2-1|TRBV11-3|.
TGTGCCAGCAGCCCGCCGGCGACTAGTAACTACAATGAGCAGTTCTTC
CASSPPATSNYNEQFF
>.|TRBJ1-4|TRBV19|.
TGTGCCAGTAGGTACAGGCCTAATGAAAAACTGTTTTTT
CASRYRPNEKLFF
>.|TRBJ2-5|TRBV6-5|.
TGTGCCAGCAGTTACTCTGGAAGGGAGACCCAGTACTTC
CASSYSGRETQYF
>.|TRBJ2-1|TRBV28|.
TGTGCCAGCAGGTATAGTCGGAAACCTAATGAGCAGTTCTTC
CASRYSRKPNEQFF
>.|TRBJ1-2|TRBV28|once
TGTGCCAGCAGTTCAGCAGGGGCTGAAAACTATGGCTACACCTTC
CASSSAGAENYGYTF
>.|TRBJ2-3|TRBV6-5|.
TGTGCCAGCACTTTTTGGGCAGATACGCAGTATTTT
CASTFWADTQYF
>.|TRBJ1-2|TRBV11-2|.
TGTGCCAGCAGCTTAGACTTAAGGGATGGCTACACCTTC
CASSLDLRDGYTF
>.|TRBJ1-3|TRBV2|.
TGTGCCAGCAGCCGGGACCTTAGCGCTGGAAACACCATATATTTT
CASSRDLSAGNTIYF
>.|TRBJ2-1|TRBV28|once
TGTGCCAGCAGTTTAAACGGGAGAGCTGAGCAGTTCTTC
CASSLNGRAEQFF
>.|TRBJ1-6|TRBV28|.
TGTGCCAGCAGTCCCCGGAGGAGCTCCTATAATTCACCCCTCCACTTT
CASSPRRSSYNSPLHF
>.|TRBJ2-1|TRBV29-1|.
TGCAGCGTTGAAGAGGCTGCGGGTGGGGAGCAGTTCTTC
CSVEEAAGGEQFF
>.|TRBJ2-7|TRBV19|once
TGTGCCAGTTCTTTACAAGACTCCTACGAGCAGTACTTC
CASSLQDSYEQYF
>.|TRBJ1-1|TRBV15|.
TGTGCCACCAGCAGAGACCTCGGGGCGACTGGGAACACTGAAGCTTTCTTT
CATSRDLGATGNTEAFF
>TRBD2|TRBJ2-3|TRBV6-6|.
TGTGCCAGCAGTTACACGGGGGGGGGCACCGCAGATACGCAGTATTTT
CASSYTGGGTADTQYF
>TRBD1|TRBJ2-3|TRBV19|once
TGTGCCAGTAGTATGTGGCCCGGACAGGGAGGAGGCACAGATACGCAGTATTTT
CASSMWPGQGGGTDTQYF
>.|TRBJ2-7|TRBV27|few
TGTGCCAGCAGTCCAGCCGACCCCTCCTACGAGCAGTACTTC
CASSPADPSYEQYF
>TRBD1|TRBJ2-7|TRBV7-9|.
TGTGCCAGCAGCTTTCATTTGGGACAGGGGACCTACGAGCAGTACTTC
CASSFHLGQGTYEQYF
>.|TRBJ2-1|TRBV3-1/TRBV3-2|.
TGTGCCAGCAGCCTAGGAGGGTCTGGCTCCTACAATGAGCAGTTCTTC
CASSLGGSGSYNEQFF